Listed below are T cell receptor beta chains from one sample, sequenced in a study of T cell repertoires in cytomegalovirus infection. No antigen has been identified for these receptors. One entry per CDR3 protein results from TCRdb running MiXCR on the reads. The repertoire has hundreds of thousands of distinct CDR3 sequences, more than 40% of them found once; the top ten carry 43%. The sample in question was cultured PBMCs, obtained from culture after CMV antigen stimulation. The origin of the receptors is a human donor in good health (CMV status not recorded). Some clones in this sample may be carry-over from other donors' samples. Both conserved end residues are part of each CDR3. A D gene is named only where the DNA matches it firmly. Size is omitted from some rows. Given values are once, few, many or a class for expanded clones.

j_call,v_call,d_call,clone_size,cdr3_aa,cdr3_nt
TRBJ2-3,TRBV7-8,NA,few,CASSFFGGGTDTQYF,TGTGCCAGCAGCTTTTTTGGGGGAGGCACAGATACGCAGTATTTT
TRBJ2-1,TRBV20-1,NA,NA,CSAALPEGPEQFF,TGCAGTGCCGCTCTCCCCGAGGGGCCTGAGCAGTTCTTC
TRBJ2-3,TRBV19,NA,NA,CASSTRLADTQYF,TGTGCCAGTAGTACCCGCCTGGCAGATACGCAGTATTTT
TRBJ2-1,TRBV6-5,TRBD2,NA,CASSQSSGTPYNEQFF,TGTGCCAGCAGTCAATCTAGCGGGACTCCCTACAATGAGCAGTTCTTC
TRBJ2-1,TRBV20-1,NA,once,CSARVTNEQFF,TGCAGTGCTAGAGTTACAAATGAGCAGTTCTTC
TRBJ1-1,TRBV4-1,TRBD1,NA,CASSPGQGQANTEAFF,TGCGCCAGCAGCCCGGGACAGGGACAAGCGAACACTGAAGCTTTCTTT
TRBJ2-3,TRBV6-1,TRBD1,NA,CASSGRDRGSTDTQYF,TGTGCCAGCAGTGGCCGGGACAGGGGATCCACAGATACGCAGTATTTT
TRBJ1-5,TRBV7-2,NA,many,CASSFYSNQPQHF,TGTGCCAGCAGCTTTTATAGCAATCAGCCCCAGCATTTT
TRBJ2-1,TRBV7-4,NA,NA,CASSLRGGTAIDEQFF,TGTGCCAGCAGCTTAAGGGGCGGGACCGCGATAGATGAGCAGTTCTTC
TRBJ2-7,TRBV7-9,TRBD1,NA,CASSWTGGASEQYF,TGTGCCAGCAGCTGGACAGGGGGCGCGTCCGAGCAGTACTTC
TRBJ1-1,TRBV27,NA,NA,CASSLERAGKAFF,TGTGCCAGCAGTTTAGAACGGGCAGGTAAAGCTTTCTTT
TRBJ2-1,TRBV11-2,TRBD2,few,CASSPTRGRGNEQFF,TGTGCCAGCAGCCCTACCCGCGGGAGGGGCAATGAGCAGTTCTTC
TRBJ2-1,TRBV7-2,TRBD2,NA,CASSAKGRGLAGYNEQFF,TGTGCCAGCAGCGCCAAGGGGAGGGGACTAGCGGGGTACAATGAGCAGTTCTTC
TRBJ2-1,TRBV5-4,TRBD2,NA,CASSFGGLAAYNEQFF,TGTGCCAGCAGCTTTGGGGGACTAGCGGCCTACAATGAGCAGTTCTTC
TRBJ1-2,TRBV7-8,NA,NA,CASSVERSGGYTF,TGTGCCAGCAGCGTCGAAAGGTCGGGTGGCTACACCTTC
TRBJ1-3,TRBV2,TRBD1,NA,CASSTDRAGNTIYF,TGTGCCAGCAGTACCGACAGGGCTGGAAACACCATATATTTT
TRBJ2-7,TRBV24-1,TRBD1,NA,CATSRDRGDEQYF,TGTGCCACCAGTCGGGACAGGGGAGACGAGCAGTACTTC
TRBJ2-3,TRBV7-2,NA,NA,CASSTWANTQYF,TGTGCCAGCAGCACTTGGGCCAATACGCAGTATTTT
TRBJ1-3,TRBV10-3,NA,NA,CAIRPGMATSGNTIYF,TGTGCCATCAGACCAGGGATGGCTACCTCTGGAAACACCATATATTTT
TRBJ1-1,TRBV4-1,NA,once,CASSLGGNTGLGSGTAEAFF,TGCGCCAGCAGCCTCGGTGGGAACACAGGGTTGGGTAGCGGGACGGCTGAAGCTTTCTTT
TRBJ1-2,TRBV4-1,NA,few,CASSQAGSNYGYTF,TGCGCCAGCAGCCAAGCCGGATCTAACTATGGCTACACCTTC
TRBJ1-5,TRBV7-6,NA,few,CASSPRVGQPQHF,TGTGCCAGCAGCCCCAGGGTGGGTCAGCCCCAGCATTTT
TRBJ2-3,TRBV24-1,NA,once,CATSDSRGLPPDTQYF,TGTGCCACCAGTGACTCCAGAGGACTACCCCCAGATACGCAGTATTTT
TRBJ2-7,TRBV7-1,NA,NA,CASSPTRNPYEQYF,TGTGCCAGCAGCCCCACACGGAACCCTTACGAGCAGTACTTC
TRBJ1-1,TRBV12-3/TRBV12-4,NA,few,CASSLRGHHNTEAFF,TGTGCCAGCAGTTTACGAGGACACCACAACACTGAAGCTTTCTTT
TRBJ1-1,TRBV7-8,NA,many,CASSFLAVMNTEAFF,TGTGCCAGCAGCTTTTTGGCAGTCATGAACACTGAAGCTTTCTTT
TRBJ2-3,TRBV20-1,TRBD2,few,CSATPRGLGPDTQYF,TGCAGTGCTACCCCCCGAGGACTAGGCCCAGATACGCAGTATTTT
TRBJ1-6,TRBV7-2,NA,few,CASTLRGAPNSPLHF,TGTGCCAGCACCCTACGGGGGGCGCCTAATTCACCCCTCCACTTT
TRBJ2-1,TRBV4-2,TRBD1,NA,CASRDPGTGHSYNGQFF,TGTGCCAGCAGAGACCCCGGGACAGGGCACTCCTACAATGGGCAGTTCTTC
TRBJ2-7,TRBV6-6,NA,NA,CASTGYACYEQYF,TGTGCCAGCACGGGGTACGCATGCTACGAGCAGTACTTC
TRBJ1-1,TRBV20-1,NA,NA,CSARAWNTEAFF,TGCAGTGCTAGAGCTTGGAACACTGAAGCTTTCTTT
TRBJ2-1,TRBV7-2,TRBD2,NA,CASSLVASGSIGWNEQFF,TGTGCCAGCAGCTTAGTGGCTAGCGGGAGTATCGGGTGGAATGAGCAGTTCTTC